One sample yielded the 26 T cell receptor beta chains listed below, sequenced in a study of blood T cell repertoires in COVID-19. Libraries were prepared by immunoSEQ multiplex PCR; TCRdb keeps only in-frame clonotypes and omits some of them. The sample lists approximately 150,000 clones, roughly 88% occurring once. Sample: peripheral blood. Every receptor here comes from a human donor in a cohort sampled during active COVID-19.

Only one count was recorded for this clone. V usage is TRBV20-1 and J usage is TRBJ2-1; D is ambiguous. V was trimmed by 4 bases and J by 7 bases, leaving 5 bases between them. The V gene's germline CDR1 is DFQATT and CDR2 SNEGSKA (reference sequence). CDR3 length equals 10 residues. CDR3 sequence: CSATSNEQFF. DNA for the CDR3: TGCAGTGCTACGAGTAATGAGCAGTTCTTC.

The genes are TRBV7-3 and TRBJ2-3, with TRBD2 matching over 13 bases. CDR1 is SGHTA, CDR2 FQGTGA, per germline. This CDR3 is built from 16 residues. The ends lost 5 bases at V and 5 bases at J; junction bases unmatched: 7. CDR3 region: CASSPGGLAGEDTQYF. In DNA, the CDR3 is TGTGCCAGCAGCCCCGGTGGACTAGCGGGGGAAGATACGCAGTATTTT.

The CDR3 nucleotides are TGTGCCAGCAGCTTAACGACGGCAGGGGTAGAGACCCAGTACTTC. This translates into CASSLTTAGVETQYF. This chain links TRBV7-3 with TRBJ2-5; D may be TRBD1 (6 bases). CDR1 and CDR2 (germline): SGHTA, FQGTGA. V lost 0 bases, J lost 4 bases, and 12 bases lay in between. The CDR3 has 15 residues.

The chain has TRBV14 and TRBJ2-7, with 11 bases matching TRBD1. The CDR3 is 14 residues long. The germline CDR1 and CDR2 sequences are SGHDN and FVKESK. V shed 4 bases, J shed 2 bases, and the junction held 1 base outside the gene matches. The CDR3 protein is CASSPGQGAYEQYF. The CDR3 nucleotides read TGTGCCAGCAGCCCGGGACAGGGGGCCTACGAGCAGTACTTC.

The V call is TRBV3-1 (or the pseudogene TRBV3-2), the J call TRBJ1-2; 7 bases are a match to TRBD1. There are 12 residues in the CDR3. Germline V lookup: CDR1 LGHDT, CDR2 YNNKEL (reference sequence). J was trimmed by 4 bases and V by 5 bases; bases with no gene match: 1. Here the CDR3 reads CASSGTAYGYTF. CDR3 nucleotides: TGTGCCAGCAGCGGGACAGCCTATGGCTACACCTTC.

V usage is TRBV14 and J usage is TRBJ2-7, with 7 bases lining up with TRBD1. The CDR3 totals 16 residues. V was clipped by 1 base and J by 4 bases; unmatched bases: 10. CDR1 and CDR2 from the germline V gene are SGHDN and FVKESK. This chain's CDR3 is CASSQGPTGFGYEQYF. CDR3 in DNA: TGTGCCAGCAGCCAAGGGCCGACAGGGTTCGGGTACGAGCAGTACTTC.

This clone appeared once. The V gene is TRBV10-3, the J gene TRBJ2-5; no definite D call. The V and J ends lost 5 bases and 5 bases respectively, with 18 bases between them. Germline V gives CDR1 ENHRY, CDR2 SYGVKD. There are 15 residues in the CDR3. DNA for the CDR3: TGTGCCATCAGTCTTTCCGACAAGGCCGGCGAGACCCAGTACTTC. It is translated as CAISLSDKAGETQYF.

The chain carries TRBV4-2 and TRBJ1-1; 7 nucleotides align to TRBD1. There are 11 residues in the CDR3. Germline trimming cut 0 bases from V and 11 bases from J; bases unmatched to any gene: 0. Germline V gives CDR1 LGHNA, CDR2 YNFKEQ. As DNA, the CDR3 is TGTGCCAGCAGCCAAGAAGGGGGCGCTTTCTTT. Translating gives CASSQEGGAFF.

This chain joins TRBV9 and TRBJ1-3, with 7 bases identical to TRBD1. V gave up 0 bases and J gave up 0 bases; unmatched junction bases: 0. The CDR3 totals 15 residues. Germline CDR1 and CDR2: SGDLS and YYNGEE. Here the CDR3 DNA reads TGTGCCAGCAGCGTAGGGGACAGCTCTGGAAACACCATATATTTT. This translates into CASSVGDSSGNTIYF. The variable domain in full, with the rest retrieved from reference TRBV9 and TRBJ1-3, is DSGVTQTPKHLITATGQRVTLRCSPRSGDLSVYWYQQSLDQGLQFLIQYYNGEERAKGNILERFSAQQFPDLHSELNLSSLELGDSALYFCASSVGDSSGNTIYFGEGSWLTVV.

This clone showed up just once. The chain links TRBV5-4 to TRBJ2-1, with no clear D. This CDR3 is 11 amino acids long. Germline CDR1 SGHNT, CDR2 YYREEE (reference sequence). V dropped 7 bases and J dropped 9 bases, with 11 bases sitting between them. The CDR3: CASRQEGEQFF. The CDR3 region has the DNA TGTGCCAGCCGGCAGGAAGGTGAGCAGTTCTTC.

V is TRBV9 and J is TRBJ2-2, with 13 bases matching TRBD2. V lost 4 bases, J lost 0 bases, and 18 bases stayed unmatched. The germline CDR1 and CDR2 sequences are SGDLS and YYNGEE. This CDR3 has 22 amino acids. For the CDR3, the DNA is TGTGCCAGCAGCCGCCGGACAGGGAGGACTAGCGGGGGCGTCGCGAACACCGGGGAGCTGTTTTTT. It specifies CASSRRTGRTSGGVANTGELFF.

The chain uses TRBV29-1 and TRBJ1-1; D gene uncertain. Per the germline V gene, CDR1 is SQVTM and CDR2 is ANQGSEA. The V end lost 6 bases, the J end lost 0 bases, and 14 bases lay between the germline ends. The CDR3 covers 14 residues. The CDR3 nucleotides read TGCAGCGTGGTTAGATACTCGATGAACACTGAAGCTTTCTTT. Residues: CSVVRYSMNTEAFF.

J is TRBJ2-3 and V is TRBV11-2; D is perhaps TRBD2 (5 bases). The CDR3 consists of 18 residues. In germline, CDR1 is SGHAT, CDR2 FQNNGV. Deletions cut 4 bases from V and 1 base from J, with 21 bases between. CDR3 sequence reads: CASSSSSRRAPGTDTQYF. Written as DNA, the CDR3 is TGTGCCAGCAGCTCCTCGTCTAGGCGGGCCCCGGGCACAGATACGCAGTATTTT.

This clone was picked up one time. The chain carries TRBV3-1 (or the pseudogene TRBV3-2) and TRBJ2-1, with TRBD2 matching 10 bases. The length of the CDR3 is 14 residues. The ends lost 3 bases at V and 7 bases at J; junction bases unmatched: 3. Germline CDR1 LGHDT, CDR2 YNNKEL (reference sequence). CDR3 loop: CASSQGLATNEQFF. In DNA form, the CDR3 reads TGTGCCAGCAGCCAGGGACTAGCGACGAATGAGCAGTTCTTC.

V and J are TRBV3-1 (or the pseudogene TRBV3-2) and TRBJ1-6; D unclear. The CDR3 consists of 16 residues. Germline assignment: CDR1 LGHDT and CDR2 YNNKEL (reference sequence). Trimming took off 1 base at V and 6 bases at J, with 13 bases between the two ends. The CDR3 spells CASSQGQEAGNSPLHF. CDR3 coding DNA: TGTGCCAGCAGCCAAGGCCAAGAGGCGGGTAATTCACCCCTCCACTTT.

This chain joins TRBV20-1 and TRBJ1-5; D is uncertain. The CDR3 contains 14 residues. V lost 3 bases and J 8 bases, leaving 17 bases between the germline ends. Germline loops: CDR1 DFQATT, CDR2 SNEGSKA (reference sequence). The CDR3 loop reads CSASKGGRAEPQHF. CDR3 DNA: TGCAGTGCTAGTAAAGGCGGGCGTGCGGAGCCCCAGCATTTT.

This chain uses TRBV7-9 with TRBJ1-2; D gene uncertain. Germline V lookup: CDR1 SEHNR, CDR2 FQNEAQ (reference sequence). The CDR3 has 13 amino acids. Trimming took 5 bases from V and 8 from J, leaving 15 bases between them. The CDR3 nucleotides read TGTGCCAGCAGCCCATTGGAACTAGTGGGCTACACCTTC. It is translated as CASSPLELVGYTF.

This clone was counted once. J is TRBJ2-1 and V is TRBV11-2; the match to TRBD2 covers 12 bases. Trimming removed 5 bases from V and 5 bases from J; junction bases left unmatched: 10. The CDR3 totals 17 residues. CDR1 SGHAT and CDR2 FQNNGV come from the germline V gene. CDR3 sequence: CASSPRGLAGHNNEQFF. The DNA for the CDR3 is TGTGCCAGCAGCCCCCGTGGACTAGCGGGACACAACAATGAGCAGTTCTTC.

J is TRBJ2-1 and V is TRBV9; TRBD2 matches at 7 bases. The CDR3 length is 14 residues. CDR1 is SGDLS and CDR2 is YYNGEE in the germline V gene. After removal of 3 bases from V and 5 bases from J, the junction contained 5 bases not matched to a gene. CDR3 loop: CASSAGTKNNEQFF. DNA of the CDR3: TGTGCCAGCAGCGCCGGGACTAAGAACAATGAGCAGTTCTTC.

This chain links TRBV24-1 with TRBJ1-1, with D hard to call. This CDR3 region has 16 residues. Germline V CDR1 and CDR2: KGHDR, SFDVKD. Trimming removed 1 base at V and 5 bases at J, with 16 bases between. The CDR3 nucleotides are TGTGCCACCAGTGATTTCTGGTGGGCCGCATCGACTGAAGCTTTCTTT. Translation: CATSDFWWAASTEAFF.

This chain joins TRBV6-2 or TRBV6-3 and TRBJ1-5; 7 bases agree with TRBD1. Trimming at V came to 0 bases and at J to 5 bases, leaving 13 bases not matched to a gene. CDR1 and CDR2 (germline): MNHEY, SVGEGT. This CDR3 has 18 amino acids. The chain's CDR3 is CASSYSRRTGVLDQPQHF. As DNA, the CDR3 is TGTGCCAGCAGTTACTCGAGGAGAACAGGGGTCTTAGATCAGCCCCAGCATTTT.

The chain combines TRBV9 with TRBJ1-2; D gene ambiguous. Germline CDR1 reads SGDLS; CDR2 reads YYNGEE. The CDR3 consists of 14 residues. V gave up 7 bases and J gave up 5 bases, with 18 bases separating them. The CDR3 DNA is TGTGCCAGCGGCGGCGCATTCGAGGGATATGGCTACACCTTC. This encodes CASGGAFEGYGYTF.

The chain recombines TRBV15 with TRBJ2-7; 10 bases are a match to TRBD1. The CDR3 consists of 17 residues. CDR1 LNHNV and CDR2 YYDKDF come from the germline V gene (reference sequence). V lost 1 base, J lost 1 base, and 7 bases stayed unmatched. The CDR3 DNA is TGTGCCACCAGCAGAGCCGCGGGACAGGGGCCTTCCTACGAGCAGTACTTC. Translation gives CATSRAAGQGPSYEQYF.

CDR3 sequence (DNA): TGTGCCTGGAGACGACTGAGCTCTGGAAACACCATATATTTT. It yields the protein CAWRRLSSGNTIYF. The chain is built from TRBV30 and TRBJ1-3, with D unresolved. Trimming took 3 bases from V and 0 from J, leaving 9 bases between them. The CDR3 spans 14 residues. Germline CDR1 GTSNPN, CDR2 SVGIG (reference sequence).

The V gene is TRBV4-2, the J gene TRBJ2-7, with D possibly matching TRBD2 (6 bases). The CDR3 length is 14 residues. CDR1 is LGHNA and CDR2 is YNFKEQ in the germline V gene. The V and J ends lost 3 bases and 2 bases respectively, with 11 bases between them. The CDR3 sequence is CASSQEGGPYEQYF. The DNA for the CDR3 is TGTGCCAGCAGCCAGGAGGGAGGCCCCTACGAGCAGTACTTC.

This clone was recorded only once. This chain connects TRBV19 to TRBJ2-1, with 9 bases matching TRBD2. After removal of 1 base from V and 14 bases from J, the junction contained 9 bases not matched to a gene. CDR1 and CDR2 (germline): LNHDA, SQIVND (reference sequence). CDR3 size: 14 residues. The CDR3 nucleotides read TGTGCCAGTAGTATAGGGGGGACTAGCACAATTGAGTTCTTC. Translating it yields CASSIGGTSTIEFF.